This entry is about one TCR beta chain. Trimming took 7 bases from V and 5 from J; bases not matched to a gene: 12. The length of the CDR3 is 15 residues. The germline V gene has CDR1 MDHEN and CDR2 SYDVKM. The data belong to a study of blood T cell repertoires in COVID-19. Method: immunoSEQ multiplex PCR; TCRdb's copy keeps in-frame clones and lacks some. In the table there are about 310,000 clones, around 86% of which are singletons. The origin of this receptor is a man in his forties or fifties with active or convalescent COVID-19. The rearrangement uses TRBV28 and TRBJ1-2, with 8 bases fitting TRBD1. What was sequenced was peripheral blood. The CDR3 DNA follows: TGTGCCAGCACGCCAGGGGGCCAGGCGACTTATGGCTACACCTTC. Translation: CASTPGGQATYGYTF.